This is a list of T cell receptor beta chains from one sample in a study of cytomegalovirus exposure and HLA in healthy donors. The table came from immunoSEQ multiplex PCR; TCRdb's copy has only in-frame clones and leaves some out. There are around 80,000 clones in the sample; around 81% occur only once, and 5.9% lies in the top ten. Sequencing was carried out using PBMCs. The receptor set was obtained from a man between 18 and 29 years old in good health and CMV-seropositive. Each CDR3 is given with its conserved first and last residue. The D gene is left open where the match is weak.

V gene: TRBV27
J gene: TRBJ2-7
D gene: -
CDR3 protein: CASSSPYEQYF

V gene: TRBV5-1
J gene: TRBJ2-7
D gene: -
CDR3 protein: CASSLDGLPVEQYF

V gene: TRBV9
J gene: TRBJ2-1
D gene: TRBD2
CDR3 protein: CASTRTSGYNEQFF

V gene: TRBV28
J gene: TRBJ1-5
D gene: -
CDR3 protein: CASSFRTTGNQPQHF

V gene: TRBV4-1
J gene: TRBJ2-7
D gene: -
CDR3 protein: CASSQDRQGFYEQYF

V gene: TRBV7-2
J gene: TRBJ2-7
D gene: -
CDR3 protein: CASSSGSLPYEQYF

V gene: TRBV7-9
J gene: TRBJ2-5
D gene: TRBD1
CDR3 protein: CASSLPRGQEEETQYF

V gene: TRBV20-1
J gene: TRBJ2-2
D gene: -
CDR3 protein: CSAERHGELFF

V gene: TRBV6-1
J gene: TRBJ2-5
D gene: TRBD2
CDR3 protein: CASSESGRSQTQYF

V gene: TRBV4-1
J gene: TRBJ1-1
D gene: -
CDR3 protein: CASSQVGVLNRGEAFF

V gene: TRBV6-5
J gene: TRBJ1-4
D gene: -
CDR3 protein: CASMWRGVGKLFF

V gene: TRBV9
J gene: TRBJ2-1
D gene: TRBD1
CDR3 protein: CASSVSGTGHNEQFF

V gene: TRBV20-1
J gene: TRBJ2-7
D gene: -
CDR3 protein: CSARDRDEQYF

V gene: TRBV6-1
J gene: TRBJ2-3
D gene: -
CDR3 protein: CASSDGAASSTDTQYF

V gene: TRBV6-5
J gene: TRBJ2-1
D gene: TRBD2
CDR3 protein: CASSSSGSSYNEQFF

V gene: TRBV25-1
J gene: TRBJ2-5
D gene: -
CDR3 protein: CASSRETQYF

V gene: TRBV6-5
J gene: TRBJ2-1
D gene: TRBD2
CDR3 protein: CASSYGLAGSNEQFF

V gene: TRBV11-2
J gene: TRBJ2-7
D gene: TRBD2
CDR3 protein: CASSFQALAGVKEQYF

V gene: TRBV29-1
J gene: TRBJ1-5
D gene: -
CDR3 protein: CSARWGTGQPQHF

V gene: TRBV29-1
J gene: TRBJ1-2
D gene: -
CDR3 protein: CSVEPPKRNDGYTF

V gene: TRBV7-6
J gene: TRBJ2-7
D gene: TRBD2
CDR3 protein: CASSPVAGVLYEQYF

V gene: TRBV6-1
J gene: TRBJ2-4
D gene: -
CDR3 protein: CASSPRGSKNIQYF

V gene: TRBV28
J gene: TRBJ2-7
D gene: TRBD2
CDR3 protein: CASSPLPGLAGVFLSYEQYF

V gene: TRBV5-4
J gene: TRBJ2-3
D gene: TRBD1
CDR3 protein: CASSSKTGLNTDTQYF

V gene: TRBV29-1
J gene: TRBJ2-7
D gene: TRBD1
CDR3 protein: CSGGQGLYEQYF

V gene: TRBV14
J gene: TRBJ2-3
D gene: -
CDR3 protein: CASSQERESGTQYF

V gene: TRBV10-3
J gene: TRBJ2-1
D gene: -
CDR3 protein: CAINGGGGNEQFF

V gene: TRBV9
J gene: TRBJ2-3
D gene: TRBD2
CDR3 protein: CASSVAVAGGDTQYF

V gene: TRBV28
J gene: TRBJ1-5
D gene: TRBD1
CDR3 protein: CASSFLDRTGGQPQHF

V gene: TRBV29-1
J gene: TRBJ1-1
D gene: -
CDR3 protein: CSGRRGGAAFF

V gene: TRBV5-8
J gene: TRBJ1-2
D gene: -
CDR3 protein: CASRERQTDGYTF

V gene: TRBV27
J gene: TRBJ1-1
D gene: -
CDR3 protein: CASSQFGEKPEAFF

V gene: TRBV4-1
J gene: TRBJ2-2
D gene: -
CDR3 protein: CASSPTLVGELFF

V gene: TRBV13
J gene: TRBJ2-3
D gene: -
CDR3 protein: CASSRRLDTQYF

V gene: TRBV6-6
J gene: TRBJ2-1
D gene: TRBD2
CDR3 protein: CASRGSGSSYNEQFF

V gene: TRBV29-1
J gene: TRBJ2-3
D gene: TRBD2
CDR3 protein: CSYNDGGGVRSTDTQYF